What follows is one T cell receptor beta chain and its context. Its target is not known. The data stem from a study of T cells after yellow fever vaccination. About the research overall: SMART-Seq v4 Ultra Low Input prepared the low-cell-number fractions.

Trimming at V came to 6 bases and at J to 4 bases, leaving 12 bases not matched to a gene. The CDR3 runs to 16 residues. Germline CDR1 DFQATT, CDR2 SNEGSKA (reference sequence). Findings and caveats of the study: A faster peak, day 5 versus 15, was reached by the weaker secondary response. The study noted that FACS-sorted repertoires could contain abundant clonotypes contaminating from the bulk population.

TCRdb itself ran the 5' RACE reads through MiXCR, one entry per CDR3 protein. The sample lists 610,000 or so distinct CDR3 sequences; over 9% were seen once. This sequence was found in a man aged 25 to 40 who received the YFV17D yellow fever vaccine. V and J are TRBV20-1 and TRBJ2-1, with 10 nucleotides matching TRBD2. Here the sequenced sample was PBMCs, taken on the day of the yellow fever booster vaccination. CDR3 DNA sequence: TGCAGTGCCACGGCCCCTGGACTAGCGGATTACAATGAGCAGTTCTTC. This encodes CSATAPGLADYNEQFF.